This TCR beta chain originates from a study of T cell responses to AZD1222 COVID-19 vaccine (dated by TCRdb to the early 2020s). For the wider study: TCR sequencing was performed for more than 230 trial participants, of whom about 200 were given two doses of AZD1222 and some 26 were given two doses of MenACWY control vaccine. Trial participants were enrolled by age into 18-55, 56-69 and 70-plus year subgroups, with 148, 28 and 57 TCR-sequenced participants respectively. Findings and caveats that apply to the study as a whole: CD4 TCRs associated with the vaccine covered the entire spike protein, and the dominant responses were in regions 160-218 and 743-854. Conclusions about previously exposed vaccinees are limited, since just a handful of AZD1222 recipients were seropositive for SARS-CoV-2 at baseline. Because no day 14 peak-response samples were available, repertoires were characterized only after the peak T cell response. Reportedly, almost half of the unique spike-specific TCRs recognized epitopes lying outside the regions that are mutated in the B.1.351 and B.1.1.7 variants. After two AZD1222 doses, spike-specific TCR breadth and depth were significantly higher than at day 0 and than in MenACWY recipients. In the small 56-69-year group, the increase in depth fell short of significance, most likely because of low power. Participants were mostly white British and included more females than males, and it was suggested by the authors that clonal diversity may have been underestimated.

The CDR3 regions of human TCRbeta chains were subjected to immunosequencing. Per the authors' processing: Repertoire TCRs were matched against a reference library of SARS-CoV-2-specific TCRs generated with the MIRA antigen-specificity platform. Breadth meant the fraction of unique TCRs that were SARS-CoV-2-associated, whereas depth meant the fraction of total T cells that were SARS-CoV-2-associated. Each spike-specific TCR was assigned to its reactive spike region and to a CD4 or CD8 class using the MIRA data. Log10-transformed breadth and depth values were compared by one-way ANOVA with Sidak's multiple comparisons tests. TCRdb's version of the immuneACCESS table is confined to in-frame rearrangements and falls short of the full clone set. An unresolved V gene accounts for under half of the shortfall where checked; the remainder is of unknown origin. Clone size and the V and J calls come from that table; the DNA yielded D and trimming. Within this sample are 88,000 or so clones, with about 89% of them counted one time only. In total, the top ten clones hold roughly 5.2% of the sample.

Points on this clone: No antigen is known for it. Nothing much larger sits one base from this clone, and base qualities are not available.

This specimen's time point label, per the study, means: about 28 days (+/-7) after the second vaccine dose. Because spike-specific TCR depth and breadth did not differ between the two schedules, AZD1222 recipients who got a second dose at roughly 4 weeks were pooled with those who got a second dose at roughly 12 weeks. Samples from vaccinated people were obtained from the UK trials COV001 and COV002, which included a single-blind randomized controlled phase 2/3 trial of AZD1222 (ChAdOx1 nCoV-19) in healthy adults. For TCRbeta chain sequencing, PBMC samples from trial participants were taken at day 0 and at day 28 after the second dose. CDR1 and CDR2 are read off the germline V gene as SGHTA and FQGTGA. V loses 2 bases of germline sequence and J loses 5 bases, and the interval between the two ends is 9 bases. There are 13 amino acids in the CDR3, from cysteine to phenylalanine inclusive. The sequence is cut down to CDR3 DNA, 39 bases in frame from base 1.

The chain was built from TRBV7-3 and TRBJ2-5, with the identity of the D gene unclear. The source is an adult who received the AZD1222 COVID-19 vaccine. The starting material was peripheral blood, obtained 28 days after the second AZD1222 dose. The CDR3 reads CASSLGVVETQYF. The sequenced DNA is TGTGCCAGCAGCTTAGGGGTCGTGGAGACCCAGTACTTC.